The 18 T cell receptor beta chains in this list originate from one sample, sequenced in a study of vaccination effects on CD4 cells after COVID-19. Sequencing was preceded by expansion of antigen-specific CD4+ T cells with viral peptide pools in the ViraFEST assay. When less than 13 days of culture had elapsed, CD4+ T cells were isolated. Sometime from March through December 2020, the person acquired a SARS-CoV-2 infection that PCR confirmed. These TCRs' antigens remain unknown. TCRdb's copy holds only in-frame clones and misses some; the assay was immunoSEQ multiplex PCR. The sample includes approximately 28,000 clones, 70% to 80% seen only once; the top ten take 15% to 20%. The source was CD4+ T cells from PBMCs cultured with HCoV-NL63 spike peptides, collected before COVID-19 vaccination. The source of these receptors is a human donor who had a prior SARS-CoV-2 infection.

This clone occurred once. The chain joins TRBV2 to TRBJ2-1; D unresolved. This CDR3 region has 11 residues. The germline V gene has CDR1 SNHLY and CDR2 FYNNEI. Between the trimmed V and J ends, which lost 8 bases and 4 bases, there was a span of 6 bases. The CDR3 sequence: CASRVYNEQFF. The CDR3 region has the DNA TGTGCCAGCCGAGTTTACAATGAGCAGTTCTTC. The whole variable domain, filled in from reference TRBV2 and TRBJ2-1, reads EPEVTQTPSHQVTQMGQEVILRCVPISNHLYFYWYRQILGQKVEFLVSFYNNEISEKSEIFDDQFSVERPDGSNFTLKIRSTKLEDSAMYFCASRVYNEQFFGPGTRLTVL.

The genes are TRBV3-1 (or the pseudogene TRBV3-2) and TRBJ2-6; D gene ambiguous. The V gene's germline CDR1 is LGHDT and CDR2 YNNKEL (reference sequence). Trimming stripped 3 bases from V and 0 bases from J, with 6 bases between. The CDR3 has 15 amino acids. The CDR3 sequence: CASSQYYSGANVLTF. The CDR3 DNA reads TGTGCCAGCAGCCAGTATTACTCTGGGGCCAACGTCCTGACTTTC.

The chain employs TRBV18 and TRBJ2-2; 10 bases line up with TRBD1. Germline CDR1 is KGHSH and CDR2 is LQKENI. The CDR3 has 16 amino acids. J lost 5 bases, V lost 5 bases, and 8 bases had no gene match. CDR3 region: CASSNDRGLTTGELFF. As DNA, the CDR3 is TGTGCCAGCTCAAATGACAGGGGGCTAACTACCGGGGAGCTGTTTTTT. The full variable domain, with the rest looked up from reference TRBV18 and TRBJ2-2, is NAGVMQNPRHLVRRRGQEARLRCSPMKGHSHVYWYRQLPEEGLKFMVYLQKENIIDESGMPKERFSAEFPKEGPSILRIQQVVRGDSAAYFCASSNDRGLTTGELFFGEGSRLTVL.

V usage is TRBV11-2 and J usage is TRBJ1-6; D possibly corresponds to TRBD1 (6 bases). Germline V gene data show CDR1 as SGHAT and CDR2 as FQNNGV. Deletions cut 3 bases from V and 10 bases from J, with 19 bases between. CDR3 length: 16 residues. For the CDR3, the DNA is TGTGCCAGCAGCTTGGGCATGGGGGGGGCACACTCACCCCTCCACTTT. The encoded protein is CASSLGMGGAHSPLHF. The complete variable domain, with remaining parts taken from reference TRBV11-2 and TRBJ1-6, reads EAGVAQSPRYKIIEKRQSVAFWCNPISGHATLYWYQQILGQGPKLLIQFQNNGVVDDSQLPKDRFSAERLKGVDSTLKIQPAKLEDSAVYLCASSLGMGGAHSPLHFGNGTRLTVT.

The chain carries TRBV27 and TRBJ2-3; weak D call: TRBD2 (5 bases). The CDR3 consists of 16 residues. Deletions cut 2 bases from V and 2 bases from J, with 14 bases between. CDR1 is MNHEY, CDR2 SMNVEV, per germline (reference sequence). CDR3 nucleotides: TGTGCCAGCAGTTTAAATCGGGCTAGCTCCACAGATACGCAGTATTTT. This translates into CASSLNRASSTDTQYF.

This clone was counted only a few times. This chain links TRBV9 with TRBJ1-2; 7 bases fit TRBD1. The CDR3 length is 13 residues. With V trimmed by 2 bases and J by 4 bases, 2 bases remained unmatched. CDR1 and CDR2 from the germline V gene are SGDLS and YYNGEE. The CDR3 sequence is CASSVNRGYGYTF. CDR3 bases: TGTGCCAGCAGCGTGAACAGGGGCTATGGCTACACCTTC.

This clone was detected only once. The J gene is TRBJ2-3, the V gene TRBV6-5; D gene ambiguous. CDR1 is MNHEY, CDR2 SVGAGI, per germline. The V and J ends lost 6 bases and 2 bases respectively, with 12 bases between them. The CDR3 covers 14 residues. The CDR3 DNA reads TGTGCCAGCAGCCCCCGGGCGCACACAGATACGCAGTATTTT. This gives the protein CASSPRAHTDTQYF.

The V gene is TRBV6-5, the J gene TRBJ1-1; 7 bases align to TRBD1. Germline V gives CDR1 MNHEY, CDR2 SVGAGI. J lost 5 bases, V lost 4 bases, and 7 bases had no gene match. CDR3 size: 14 residues. The CDR3 coding sequence is TGTGCCAGCAGTTTCTACAGGGGAGGGACTGAAGCTTTCTTT. It codes for CASSFYRGGTEAFF.

V and J are TRBV11-3 and TRBJ1-1, with D perhaps TRBD1 (6 bases). V was pared by 5 bases and J by 2 bases, with 12 bases between. CDR3 length equals 14 residues. Germline assignment: CDR1 SGHNT and CDR2 YENEEA. CDR3 protein: CASSGNRVNTEAFF. CDR3 nucleotides: TGTGCCAGCAGCGGCAACAGGGTTAACACTGAAGCTTTCTTT.

The V and J genes are TRBV5-1 and TRBJ2-2; D is unresolved. The CDR3 totals 16 residues. The germline CDR1 and CDR2 sequences are SGHRS and YFSETQ. V was shortened by 0 bases and J by 1 base, with 10 bases between the two germline ends. As DNA, the CDR3 is TGCGCCAGCAGCTTGGAACCCTACTTGAACACCGGGGAGCTGTTTTTT. It translates to CASSLEPYLNTGELFF.

The chain uses TRBV6-1 and TRBJ1-3, with unresolved D. Germline V gene lookup returns CDR1 MNHNS and CDR2 SASEGT. This CDR3 is built from 15 residues. The V end lost 2 bases, the J end lost 0 bases, and 8 bases lay between the germline ends. Here the CDR3 reads CASSELPYSGNTIYF. DNA of the CDR3: TGTGCCAGCAGTGAACTACCGTACTCTGGAAACACCATATATTTT.

The chain carries TRBV7-2 and TRBJ1-1, with D possibly being TRBD1 (5 bases). CDR1 is SGHTA and CDR2 is FQGNSA in the germline V gene. V was clipped by 1 base and J by 4 bases, with 16 bases between them. The length of the CDR3 is 16 residues. The CDR3 DNA follows: TGTGCCAGCAGCTTAGAGGTTGGAGGGGCGTTCACTGAAGCTTTCTTT. Translating it yields CASSLEVGGAFTEAFF.

CDR3 in amino acids: CALEGVGETQYF. The CDR3 DNA follows: TGTGCCTTGGAGGGGGTAGGGGAGACCCAGTACTTC. The chain employs TRBV5-4 and TRBJ2-5, with D possibly being TRBD1 or TRBD2 (6 bases each). There are 12 residues in the CDR3. Germline V gene lookup returns CDR1 SGHNT and CDR2 YYREEE (reference sequence). V was trimmed by 10 bases and J by 5 bases, leaving 15 bases between them. The whole variable domain, filled in from reference TRBV5-4 and TRBJ2-5, reads ETGVTQSPTHLIKTRGQQVTLRCSSQSGHNTVSWYQQALGQGPQFIFQYYREEENGRGNFPPRFSGLQFPNYSSELNVNALELDDSALYLCALEGVGETQYFGPGTRLLVL.

The J gene is TRBJ2-5, the V gene TRBV3-1 (or the pseudogene TRBV3-2), with TRBD1 matching over 11 bases. Unmatched junction bases numbered 8, after V lost 3 bases and J lost 5 bases. Germline assignment: CDR1 LGHDT and CDR2 YNNKEL (reference sequence). The CDR3 sequence is 16 residues long. CDR3 residues: CASSHRGQGGNETQYF. CDR3 nucleotide sequence: TGTGCCAGCAGCCACCGGGGACAGGGGGGAAACGAGACCCAGTACTTC.

CDR3: CASSSPGGGVETQYF. The CDR3 DNA sequence: TGTGCCAGCAGCTCCCCGGGCGGGGGGGTGGAGACCCAGTACTTC. V and J are TRBV7-2 and TRBJ2-5; TRBD2 agrees at 9 bases. V lost 4 bases and J lost 5; bases outside the gene matches: 8. CDR3 length: 15 amino acids. The V gene's germline CDR1 is SGHTA and CDR2 FQGNSA. The whole variable domain, filled in from reference TRBV7-2 and TRBJ2-5, reads GAGVSQSPSNKVTEKGKDVELRCDPISGHTALYWYRQSLGQGLEFLIYFQGNSAPDKSGLPSDRFSAERTGGSVSTLTIQRTQQEDSAVYLCASSSPGGGVETQYFGPGTRLLVL.

The table lists this clone with a few counts. The gene calls are TRBV6-5 and TRBJ2-7, with D perhaps TRBD2 (7 bases). CDR1 and CDR2 (germline): MNHEY, SVGAGI. The CDR3 totals 16 residues. Trimming took 0 bases from V and 1 from J, leaving 13 bases between them. CDR3 in amino acids: CASSYSGGRVSYEQYF. As DNA, the CDR3 is TGTGCCAGCAGTTACTCGGGGGGGCGCGTTTCCTACGAGCAGTACTTC.

The J gene is TRBJ2-7, the V gene TRBV30; tentatively, D is TRBD2 (5 bases). This CDR3 comprises 13 residues. CDR1 is GTSNPN, CDR2 SVGIG, per germline (reference sequence). V lost 6 bases and J lost 9, with 21 bases in between. The DNA for the CDR3 is TGTGCCTGCTTTCCGGGGAAGAAAGACGGGCAGTACTTC. This encodes CACFPGKKDGQYF.

V is TRBV19 and J is TRBJ1-2; no clear D. V was cut by 5 bases and J by 1 base, with 14 bases left in between. The CDR3 runs to 15 residues. The germline V gene has CDR1 LNHDA and CDR2 SQIVND (reference sequence). The CDR3 region has the DNA TGTGCCAGTAGTGCGGGGTTGGGGAATAACTATGGCTACACCTTC. Protein product: CASSAGLGNNYGYTF.